This T cell receptor beta chain was profiled in a study of blood T cell repertoires in COVID-19. Study in general: COVID-19 samples collected from the United States, Italy and Spain covered acute and convalescent phases.

Libraries were prepared by immunoSEQ multiplex PCR; TCRdb keeps only in-frame clonotypes and omits some of them. The data contain around 400,000 clones, 70% to 90% of them singletons. With 0 bases clipped from V and 6 bases from J, the junction kept 11 bases outside the gene matches. Germline CDR1 SEHNR, CDR2 FQNEAQ (reference sequence). The CDR3 is made up of 17 amino acids. Cohort allocation depended upon clinical history that participants reported. The source of this sequence is a woman aged 18-29 years who had been exposed to COVID-19. The gene calls are TRBV7-9 and TRBJ2-3; TRBD1 matches at 8 bases. Sequencing was carried out using PBMCs or T cells enriched from blood (not recorded which). Written as DNA, the CDR3 is TGTGCCAGCAGCTTAGCTGGATCGGACAGGGAGAGGGATACGCAGTATTTT. As protein: CASSLAGSDRERDTQYF.